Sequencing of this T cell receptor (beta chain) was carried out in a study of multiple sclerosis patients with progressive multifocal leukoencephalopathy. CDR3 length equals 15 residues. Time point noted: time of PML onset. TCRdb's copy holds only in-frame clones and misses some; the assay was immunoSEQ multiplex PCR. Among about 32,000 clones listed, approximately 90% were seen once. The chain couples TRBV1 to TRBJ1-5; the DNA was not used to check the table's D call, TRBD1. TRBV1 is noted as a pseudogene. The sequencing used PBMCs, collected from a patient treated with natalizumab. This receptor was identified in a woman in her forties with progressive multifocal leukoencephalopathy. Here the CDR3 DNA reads TGCACCAGCACCCACCGGGCAGGGAGCAATCAGCCCCAGCATTTT. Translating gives CTSTHRAGSNQPQHF.